This T cell receptor (beta chain) was profiled in a study of Epstein–Barr virus B cells in breast cancer (dated by TCRdb to about 2021). About the investigation overall: Control T cells were expanded by rapid expansion method with irradiated PBMC feeders, soluble OKT3 and IL-2 about 200 U/ml, collected about 10-13 days after stimulation. The study was a single-patient case report on whether tumor-infiltrating EBV+ B cells shape the T-cell receptor repertoire in triple-negative breast cancer. General study outcomes and caveats: All data came from a single patient described as a first proof of concept, which limits generalization.

Inclusive of the bounding cysteine and phenylalanine, the CDR3 is 15 residues long. The sequence is cut down to CDR3 DNA, 45 bases in frame from base 1. For this chain, trimming is 7 bases at the V end and 2 bases at the J end, and the number of junction bases without a gene match is 9. The CDR1 and CDR2 encoded by the germline V gene are SGDLS and YYNGEE. With respect to this clonotype: Its antigen is unknown. The sample holds no much larger clone one base away, and base qualities are not on file.

RNA from roughly 1.1e5 to 9.2e5 cultured T cells was extracted using RNeasy Micro or Mini kits with on-column DNase digestion, and the RNA was checked on an Agilent 2100 Bioanalyzer. The receptor library was made with 5' RACE. TCR libraries were built from RNA with the SMARTer Human TCR a/b Profiling Kit, capturing full V(D)J regions of both alpha and beta chains. Amplified libraries were purified with AMPure XP beads and validated on an Agilent 2100 Bioanalyzer with the DNA 1000 Kit. Sequencing was done on an Illumina MiSeq using the 600-cycle v3 reagent kit, which produced 2 x 300 bp paired-end reads. The published analysis was carried out like this. MiXCR and VDJTools were used to process the reads; non-productive clonotypes were removed, and clonotypes were merged by CDR3 amino acid sequence before frequencies were recalculated. CDR3 sequences were matched against the McPAS-TCR database with a Levenshtein distance of 1 allowed, and UpSet plots were generated in R using UpSetR. TCRdb redid the processing of the public reads, applying fastp at Q25 and MiXCR, and retained in-frame beta chains. Entries are consolidated by CDR3 protein sequence, retaining the most common genes and DNA. The V and J calls and clone size are TCRdb's, not the authors'. This sample holds approximately 540 distinct CDR3 sequences; around 33% were observed only once. The ten largest clones represent 97% to 99% of the sample.

The source is a woman aged 40 to 50 with triple-negative breast cancer. Sequenced material: tumor-infiltrating lymphocytes expanded in culture. The chain is encoded by TRBV9 joined to TRBJ2-5, with TRBD1 identical over 9 junction bases. The DNA sequence is as follows: TGTGCCAGCGCCAGGGGCGGGACAGGGCAAGAGACCCAGTACTTC. It is translated as CASARGGTGQETQYF.